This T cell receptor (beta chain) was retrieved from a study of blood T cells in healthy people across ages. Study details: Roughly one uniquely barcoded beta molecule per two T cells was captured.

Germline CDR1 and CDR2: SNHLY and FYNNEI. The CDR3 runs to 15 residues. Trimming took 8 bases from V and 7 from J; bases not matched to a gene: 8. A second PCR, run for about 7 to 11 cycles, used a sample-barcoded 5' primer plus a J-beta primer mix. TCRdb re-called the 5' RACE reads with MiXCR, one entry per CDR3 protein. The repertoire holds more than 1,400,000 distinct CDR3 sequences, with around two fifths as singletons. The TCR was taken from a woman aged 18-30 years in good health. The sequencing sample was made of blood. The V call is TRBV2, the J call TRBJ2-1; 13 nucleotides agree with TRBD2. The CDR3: CASGRTGLAGNEQFF. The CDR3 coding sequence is TGTGCCAGCGGACGGACGGGACTAGCGGGAAATGAGCAGTTCTTC.